What follows are 5 T cell receptor beta chains derived from one specimen sequenced in a study of shared clonotypes between healthy human individuals. Clones were sequenced by immunoSEQ multiplex PCR, and TCRdb holds only the in-frame ones, with some missing. The table records approximately 2.3 million clones, about 92% of them present only once. Sequenced: naive CD4+ T cells from PBMCs. Subset: CD45RA+ positively selected. These receptors came from a man aged 18-30 years in good health. Some clones in this sample may be carry-over from other donors' samples.

The genes are TRBV18 and TRBJ2-5; 9 nucleotides match TRBD1. With 5 bases clipped from V and 7 bases from J, the junction kept 2 bases outside the gene matches. The CDR3 has 12 amino acids. Looked up from germline, CDR1 is KGHSH and CDR2 is LQKENI. CDR3 sequence reads: CASSGDRVTQYF. The CDR3 nucleotides read TGTGCCAGCTCAGGGGACAGGGTGACCCAGTACTTC.

In this sample, this clone turned up once. The J gene is TRBJ2-1, the V gene TRBV11-2; D is unclear. V was trimmed by 5 bases and J by 0 bases, leaving 17 bases between them. This CDR3 comprises 17 residues. Germline CDR1 reads SGHAT; CDR2 reads FQNNGV. For the CDR3, the DNA is TGTGCCAGCAGCCCGCGCCCGAACCCTAGCTCCTACAATGAGCAGTTCTTC. This sequence encodes CASSPRPNPSSYNEQFF.

This clone came up once. This chain uses TRBV6-5 with TRBJ2-7, with 11 bases identical to TRBD2. V shed 3 bases, J shed 6 bases, and the junction held 7 bases outside the gene matches. This CDR3 spans 15 amino acids. Germline loops: CDR1 MNHEY, CDR2 SVGAGI. The CDR3 bases are TGTGCCAGCAGTTATAGCGGGAGGGCCTGGGGCGAGCAGTACTTC. This gives the protein CASSYSGRAWGEQYF.

The rearrangement uses TRBV7-2 and TRBJ2-4; TRBD1 is a possible D gene (6 bases). V gave up 4 bases and J gave up 0 bases, with 10 bases separating them. CDR1 SGHTA and CDR2 FQGNSA come from the germline V gene. This CDR3 has 15 residues. In nucleotides, the CDR3 is TGTGCCAGCAGCTCCGGACAGATAGCCAAAAACATTCAGTACTTC. Its translation: CASSSGQIAKNIQYF.

V usage is TRBV6-6 and J usage is TRBJ2-7; D may correspond to TRBD1 or TRBD2 (5 bases each). The germline V gene encodes CDR1 MNHNY and CDR2 SVGAGI (reference sequence). V dropped 4 bases and J dropped 7 bases, with 17 bases sitting between them. The CDR3 is 14 amino acids. The CDR3, as DNA: TGTGCCAGCAGTTTCTGGGACCGGACCGGGGAGCAGTACTTC. Its protein is CASSFWDRTGEQYF.